These 9 T cell receptor beta chains came from one sample sequenced in a study of blood T cells in healthy people across ages. A sample-barcoded 5' primer and a J-beta primer mix were used in a second PCR of roughly 7 to 11 cycles. TCRdb ran MiXCR on the 5' RACE reads and lists one entry per CDR3 protein. The sample lists 1.2 million to 1.5 million distinct CDR3 sequences; roughly 64% were seen once. Sequenced sample: blood. The receptors were gathered from a man aged 18 to 29 in good health.

The chain links TRBV5-5 to TRBJ2-3; unclear D gene. The CDR3 is made up of 13 amino acids. Germline assignment: CDR1 SGHKS and CDR2 YYEKEE (reference sequence). The ends were cut back, 4 bases at V and 6 bases at J, with 12 bases in the middle. CDR3 in amino acids: CASSAVRPDTQYF. The CDR3 bases are TGTGCCAGCAGCGCGGTAAGACCCGATACGCAGTATTTT.

This clonotype has only one observation. The chain joins TRBV20-1 to TRBJ2-7; 8 bases align to TRBD1. Germline V CDR1 and CDR2: DFQATT, SNEGSKA (reference sequence). The ends lost 0 bases at V and 4 bases at J; junction bases unmatched: 8. This CDR3 contains 15 residues. The CDR3 DNA sequence: TGCAGTGCTAGAGAACAGACAGGGGTAGGGTACGAGCAGTACTTC. It translates to CSAREQTGVGYEQYF.

The DNA of the CDR3 is TGTGCCTGGAGTGCCCTAGCGGGGTACGAGCAGTACTTC. Its protein is CAWSALAGYEQYF. The chain couples TRBV30 to TRBJ2-7; TRBD2 matches at 9 bases. V gave up 1 base and J gave up 4 bases; unmatched junction bases: 2. Germline CDR1 GTSNPN, CDR2 SVGIG (reference sequence). The CDR3 length is 13 residues.

The chain links TRBV12-5 to TRBJ2-5; TRBD1 agrees at 9 bases. The CDR3 is made up of 15 amino acids. Per the germline V gene, CDR1 is LGHNT and CDR2 is FRNRAP. V shed 8 bases, J shed 1 base, and the junction held 8 bases outside the gene matches. The CDR3 nucleotides are TGTGCTAGTCGACCCGGGACAGGGATCCAAGAGACCCAGTACTTC. Protein product: CASRPGTGIQETQYF.

V is TRBV7-2 and J is TRBJ2-3; TRBD2 agrees at 7 bases. This CDR3 spans 15 amino acids. The trim removed 2 bases at V and 2 bases at J, leaving 4 bases unmatched. The germline V gene has CDR1 SGHTA and CDR2 FQGNSA. CDR3 sequence (DNA): TGTGCCAGCAGCTTACCGCGGGGGTTCACAGATACGCAGTATTTT. The encoded protein is CASSLPRGFTDTQYF.

Comment on this clonotype: At one boundary the junction diverges from the germline segment, which might be a read error. The rearrangement uses TRBV7-9 and TRBJ2-1, with a weak D call TRBD2 (5 bases). Germline CDR1 is SEHNR and CDR2 is FQNEAQ (reference sequence). CDR3 length: 12 residues. The CDR3 spells CASSLAWDRQFF. CDR3 DNA sequence: TGTGCCAGCAGCCTAGCTTGGGATCGGCAGTTCTTC. Using reference TRBV7-9 and TRBJ2-1 for the parts outside the CDR3, the full variable domain is DTGVSQNPRHKITKRGQNVTFRCDPISEHNRLYWYRQTLGQGPEFLTYFQNEAQLEKSRLLSDRFSAERPKGSFSTLEIQRTEQGDSAMYLCASSLAWDRQFFGPGTRLTVL.

This clonotype was counted only a few times. The CDR3 DNA is TGCAGTGCGCCGACTCAACAAGAGACCCAGTACTTC. It codes for CSAPTQQETQYF. The rearrangement uses TRBV20-1 and TRBJ2-5; no clear D gene. V gave up 6 bases and J gave up 2 bases, with 10 bases separating them. The CDR3 is 12 residues long. The V gene's germline CDR1 is DFQATT and CDR2 SNEGSKA (reference sequence).

The gene calls are TRBV3-1 and TRBJ2-7, with D possibly matching TRBD2 (5 bases). V gave up 0 bases and J gave up 0 bases, with 9 bases separating them. Germline-derived CDR1 and CDR2 are LGHDT and YNNKEL (reference sequence). This CDR3 contains 15 residues. In DNA form, the CDR3 reads TGTGCCAGCAGCCAAGAGCGGGTTAGCTCCTACGAGCAGTACTTC. This sequence encodes CASSQERVSSYEQYF.

This clonotype was seen a handful of times. The chain couples TRBV10-3 to TRBJ2-7; 7 nucleotides line up with TRBD1. Looked up from germline, CDR1 is ENHRY and CDR2 is SYGVKD. The V segment lost 5 bases and the J segment 1 base; nucleotides outside the gene matches: 11. The length of the CDR3 is 16 residues. The DNA of the CDR3 is TGTGCCATCAGTCCAAGTCCGGGACAGCCATCCTACGAGCAGTACTTC. Translation gives CAISPSPGQPSYEQYF.